This T cell receptor (beta chain) was captured in a study of regulatory T cells in long-lasting Graves disease. CDR3 length: 14 amino acids. V was pared by 8 bases and J by 2 bases, with 15 bases between. Germline V gene lookup returns CDR1 MDHEN and CDR2 SYDVKM. Through Arm-PCR of CDR3 regions and iRepertoire HTBI primers, TCR beta libraries were built. TCRdb re-derived calls from the multiplex PCR reads in MiXCR, one entry per CDR3 protein. The sample contains a few hundred thousand distinct CDR3 sequences, about 22% of which appear only once. This clonotype appeared many times. Its target is not known. Documented time point: persistent/refractory GD, antithyroid drugs over 5 years with positive TRAb. There was RNA extracted from PBMCs, and the TCR library was made from it. An endocrinology department in Xi'an, China, supplied the patients. Study findings and constraints: Persistent disease was associated with favored TRBV28 usage and with favored use of TRBJ1-2 and TRBJ2-5.

The V gene is TRBV28, the J gene TRBJ1-2; D not resolved. The sequenced sample was peripheral blood mononuclear cells (PBMCs), obtained when the disease was refractory, from a patient treated with antithyroid drugs. This receptor was taken from a female donor with Graves disease. The CDR3 loop is CASVAGGINYGYTF. CDR3 in DNA: TGTGCCAGCGTCGCGGGTGGGATCAACTATGGCTACACCTTC.